A single sample is the source of the 18 T cell receptor beta chains below, sequenced in a study of T-cell reconstitution after alpha-beta-depleted transplantation in children. Unique molecular identifiers were incorporated into the prepared TCRbeta library. TCRdb re-called the PCR reads with MiXCR, one entry per CDR3 protein. The sample contains about 980,000 distinct CDR3 sequences, about 29% of which appear only once. Sequenced here: PBMCs, mostly from graft donor cells, sampled 360 days after TCRalphabeta/CD19-depleted stem cell transplant. The receptors were sampled from a boy younger than two who had a stem cell transplant for SCID, so the T cells may come from the graft donor.

This clonotype was counted ten times or more. V and J are TRBV7-3 and TRBJ1-1; no clear D. Germline V lookup: CDR1 SGHTA, CDR2 FQGTGA. The CDR3 extends over 14 amino acids. V was pared by 3 bases and J by 7 bases, with 15 bases between. CDR3 residues: CASSFSRDGGEAFF. CDR3 coding DNA: TGTGCCAGCAGCTTCTCCCGGGATGGTGGTGAAGCTTTCTTT.

This rearrangement joins TRBV6-5 to TRBJ2-4; TRBD1 aligns across 7 bases. The junction had 12 bases not matched to a gene; V was cut back by 0 bases and J by 1 base. The CDR3 has 19 residues. Germline V gives CDR1 MNHEY, CDR2 SVGAGI. The CDR3 is CASSYSKWAGGMAKNIQYF. Written as DNA, the CDR3 is TGTGCCAGCAGTTACTCTAAGTGGGCAGGGGGTATGGCCAAAAACATTCAGTACTTC.

In this sample, this clonotype turned up a few times. The chain carries TRBV6-2 or TRBV6-3 and TRBJ2-7; D is uncertain. Trimming pared 6 bases from V and 6 bases from J, leaving 18 bases between. The germline V gene encodes CDR1 MNHEY and CDR2 SVGEGT. CDR3 length: 14 residues. In DNA, the CDR3 is TGTGCCAGCAGAAAACGACCCTCCCTCGGCGAGCAGTACTTC. The encoded protein is CASRKRPSLGEQYF.

This clonotype was picked up a small number of times. The gene calls are TRBV12-3 or TRBV12-4 and TRBJ2-1; 8 bases align to TRBD1. The CDR3 runs 18 residues. The ends lost 4 bases at V and 0 bases at J; junction bases unmatched: 11. For the CDR3, the DNA is TGTGCCAGCAGTTGGACAGGGTTTGGGTATGGCTCCTACAATGAGCAGTTCTTC. It translates to CASSWTGFGYGSYNEQFF.

This clonotype turned up a few times. The chain couples TRBV12-3 or TRBV12-4 to TRBJ1-2; 7 nucleotides align to TRBD1. This CDR3 contains 15 residues. J lost 5 bases, V lost 5 bases, and 11 bases had no gene match. CDR3 loop: CASSTTGQFGYGYTF. The CDR3 nucleotides read TGTGCCAGCAGTACCACGGGACAGTTTGGATATGGCTACACCTTC.

The V and J genes are TRBV7-9 and TRBJ2-3; tentatively, D is TRBD1 or TRBD2 (5 bases each). Trimming pared 5 bases from V and 3 bases from J, leaving 18 bases between. The germline V gene has CDR1 SEHNR and CDR2 FQNEAQ (reference sequence). There are 16 residues in the CDR3. Here the CDR3 DNA reads TGTGCCAGCAGCGCCGGACGGGGCTCGGGTACAGATACGCAGTATTTT. It specifies CASSAGRGSGTDTQYF.

The J gene is TRBJ2-1, the V gene TRBV5-1; 7 bases align to TRBD1. The CDR3 is 15 residues long. CDR1 is SGHRS and CDR2 is YFSETQ in the germline V gene. The J segment lost 8 bases and the V segment lost 4 bases, leaving 12 bases of the junction unmatched. The CDR3 loop is CASSPSLTGIDEQFF. The CDR3 DNA follows: TGCGCCAGCAGCCCATCTTTGACAGGGATAGATGAGCAGTTCTTC. Variable domain in full (rest from reference TRBV5-1 and TRBJ2-1): KAGVTQTPRYLIKTRGQQVTLSCSPISGHRSVSWYQQTPGQGLQFLFEYFSETQRNKGNFPGRFSGRQFSNSRSEMNVSTLELGDSALYLCASSPSLTGIDEQFFGPGTRLTVL.

This chain's CDR3 is CATSRDSGYEQYF. The DNA of the CDR3 is TGTGCCACCAGCAGAGATTCTGGGTACGAGCAGTACTTC. The chain is built from TRBV15 and TRBJ2-7; no clear D gene. V was clipped by 0 bases and J by 4 bases, with 7 bases between them. The germline CDR1 and CDR2 sequences are LNHNV and YYDKDF (reference sequence). This CDR3 contains 13 residues.

J is TRBJ1-2 and V is TRBV5-1; unclear D gene. The V end lost 6 bases, the J end lost 5 bases, and 14 bases lay between the germline ends. CDR1 and CDR2 from the germline V gene are SGHRS and YFSETQ. The CDR3 loop spans 13 amino acids. The CDR3 DNA is TGCGCCAGCACCCTGGAGAGCCCATATGGCTACACCTTC. This translates into CASTLESPYGYTF.

This rearrangement joins TRBV4-2 to TRBJ2-3, with a tentative D call TRBD2 (6 bases). Per the germline V gene, CDR1 is LGHNA and CDR2 is YNFKEQ. The CDR3 has 20 residues. V dropped 3 bases and J dropped 4 bases, with 29 bases sitting between them. The CDR3 region is CASSQGGSGLAGPRADTQYF. CDR3 nucleotides: TGTGCCAGCAGCCAGGGGGGATCCGGGCTCGCAGGGCCCCGAGCAGATACGCAGTATTTT.

This clonotype was recorded a few times. This chain connects TRBV20-1 to TRBJ2-3; 12 nucleotides line up with TRBD2. V lost 3 bases and J lost 6; bases outside the gene matches: 4. Germline V lookup: CDR1 DFQATT, CDR2 SNEGSKA (reference sequence). This CDR3 comprises 14 residues. The CDR3 region is CSARTSGGVDTQYF. The CDR3 DNA sequence: TGCAGTGCTAGGACTAGCGGGGGAGTGGATACGCAGTATTTT.

This clonotype was detected a few times. V is TRBV2 and J is TRBJ2-3; D is undetermined. V was shortened by 7 bases and J by 4 bases, with 9 bases between the two germline ends. Germline V CDR1 and CDR2: SNHLY, FYNNEI. This CDR3 has 12 amino acids. CDR3 bases: TGTGCCAGCAAGGCAGACCCAGATACGCAGTATTTT. This sequence encodes CASKADPDTQYF.

This clonotype has more than one count but fewer than ten. The V call is TRBV20-1, the J call TRBJ2-1, with TRBD2 matching over 12 bases. CDR3 length equals 15 residues. The V gene end was trimmed by 5 bases and the J gene end by 15 bases; junction bases not matched to a gene: 17. Looked up from germline, CDR1 is DFQATT and CDR2 is SNEGSKA (reference sequence). Here the CDR3 DNA reads TGCAGTGCTCCCCTATGGACTAGCGGGGCGCTTGCTCGGTTCTTC. It is translated as CSAPLWTSGALARFF.

This clonotype was seen a handful of times. The rearrangement joins TRBV21-1 to TRBJ2-4; TRBD1 is the table's D call, not checked against the DNA. TRBV21-1 is designated a pseudogene. This CDR3 comprises 12 residues. Here the CDR3 DNA reads TGTGCCAGCACCAACAGGGTCAACATTCAGTACTTC. Translated: CASTNRVNIQYF.

This clonotype was counted between two and nine times. The V gene is TRBV4-3, the J gene TRBJ1-6; 9 bases line up with TRBD1. With 0 bases clipped from V and 8 bases from J, the junction kept 5 bases outside the gene matches. There are 16 residues in the CDR3. The germline gives CDR1 LGHNA, CDR2 YSLEER. Here the CDR3 reads CASSQDDRDRDSPLHF. The DNA for the CDR3 is TGCGCCAGCAGCCAAGATGATAGGGACAGGGATTCACCCCTCCACTTT.

The chain couples TRBV9 to TRBJ1-2; D is undetermined. The CDR3 has 14 residues. Trimming removed 0 bases at V and 4 bases at J, with 10 bases between. CDR1 is SGDLS, CDR2 YYNGEE, per germline. The CDR3 loop reads CASSVGKGGYGYTF. The CDR3 bases are TGTGCCAGCAGCGTAGGGAAGGGCGGCTATGGCTACACCTTC. Together with reference TRBV9 and TRBJ1-2, the CDR3 gives the full variable domain: DSGVTQTPKHLITATGQRVTLRCSPRSGDLSVYWYQQSLDQGLQFLIQYYNGEERAKGNILERFSAQQFPDLHSELNLSSLELGDSALYFCASSVGKGGYGYTFGSGTRLTVV.

The chain links TRBV6-5 to TRBJ1-6; 7 bases align to TRBD1. Germline trimming cut 0 bases from V and 9 bases from J; bases unmatched to any gene: 8. Looked up from germline, CDR1 is MNHEY and CDR2 is SVGAGI. The CDR3 has 16 residues. CDR3 sequence reads: CASSYSPGGRASPLHF. The DNA of the CDR3 is TGTGCCAGCAGTTACTCTCCAGGGGGTCGGGCTTCACCCCTCCACTTT.

This chain uses TRBV3-1 with TRBJ2-1; 8 bases fit TRBD2. CDR1 is LGHDT and CDR2 is YNNKEL in the germline V gene (reference sequence). The CDR3 extends over 16 amino acids. The J segment lost 3 bases and the V segment lost 4 bases, leaving 8 bases of the junction unmatched. CDR3 coding DNA: TGTGCCAGCAGCCCAGAGCGGGGGCCATTCTACAATGAGCAGTTCTTC. Its protein product is CASSPERGPFYNEQFF.